Detailed here is one T cell receptor (beta chain). These data come from a study of CD4 and CD8 cells across lung adenocarcinoma regions. TCRdb re-analysed the PCR reads in MiXCR, keeping a single row per CDR3 protein. The sample lists some 11,000 distinct CDR3 sequences, 47% seen once, with over 20% in the top ten. The patients had localized lung adenocarcinoma, a non-small cell subtype. This sequence was found in a female donor with lung adenocarcinoma. The CD4 and CD8 labels of this study may be unreliable. Sequencing was carried out using CD8+ T cells from the margin of a lung tumor.

CDR3 residues: CASTNRAGPAGELFF. CDR3 sequence (DNA): TGCGCCAGCACCAACCGGGCGGGCCCGGCCGGGGAGCTGTTTTTT. J is TRBJ2-2 and V is TRBV5-1, with D maybe TRBD2 (5 bases). The ends were cut back, 6 bases at V and 6 bases at J, with 18 bases in the middle. This CDR3 has 15 amino acids. Germline values: CDR1 SGHRS, CDR2 YFSETQ.